One and the same sample provided the 15 T cell receptor beta chains below, sequenced in a study of cytomegalovirus exposure and HLA in healthy donors listed by TCRdb under 2017. Library preparation was by the immunoSEQ multiplex PCR assay. For the multiplex PCR, a mixture combining 60 forward primers for TCR Vbeta segments and 13 reverse primers for TCR Jbeta segments was used. TCRdb retrieved this table from immuneACCESS and kept in-frame rearrangements only. Not all clones are present; in checked studies, unresolved V genes account for under half, and no reason is known for the remainder. The sample table contains 250,000 to 350,000 clones; only one count was recorded for roughly 85% of them. The top ten constitute around 4.2% of the sample. The material sequenced was PBMCs. The receptors shown here come from a man in his forties or fifties in good health and CMV-seropositive.

This clone was seen a handful of times. The chain links TRBV28 to TRBJ2-7; the match to TRBD1 covers 10 bases. Germline loops: CDR1 MDHEN, CDR2 SYDVKM. The CDR3 has 15 residues. V lost 6 bases, J lost 7 bases, and 12 bases stayed unmatched. The DNA for the CDR3 is TGTGCCAGCAGCGCCCCGGGACAGGGGCGATGGGAGCAGTACTTC. It translates to CASSAPGQGRWEQYF.

V is TRBV9 and J is TRBJ2-3; 8 bases line up with TRBD2. Germline CDR1 SGDLS, CDR2 YYNGEE. The ends lost 4 bases at V and 3 bases at J; junction bases unmatched: 10. CDR3 length equals 16 residues. The CDR3 region has the DNA TGTGCCAGCAGCCCCCCCCTCGGGAGGGGGACAGATACGCAGTATTTT. It is translated as CASSPPLGRGTDTQYF.

As for this clone: A junction end diverges from the germline sequence, so it may reflect a read error. The chain combines TRBV18 with TRBJ1-2; D call uncertain. Germline V gene data show CDR1 as KGHSH and CDR2 as LQKENI. The CDR3 loop spans 13 amino acids. The DNA for the CDR3 is TGTGCCAGCTCCCTCTCGGCCGCAGGTTCGTCCTACTTC. Its translation is CASSLSAAGSSYF.

This clone was seen a few times. This chain links TRBV28 with TRBJ1-1; the D gene is possibly TRBD1 (6 bases). Germline V CDR1 and CDR2: MDHEN, SYDVKM. The CDR3 consists of 15 residues. Trimming removed 5 bases from V and 6 bases from J, with 19 bases in between. CDR3 sequence (DNA): TGTGCCAGCAGTCCCCTCAGCGGGGGCGAACCTGAAGCTTTCTTT. Translation: CASSPLSGGEPEAFF.

The chain is built from TRBV7-9 and TRBJ1-5; D gene uncertain. The CDR3 is made up of 12 amino acids. Between the trimmed V and J ends, which lost 1 base and 5 bases, there was a span of 3 bases. Germline V gene lookup returns CDR1 SEHNR and CDR2 FQNEAQ (reference sequence). The CDR3 reads CASSLVDQPQHF. The CDR3 DNA is TGTGCCAGCAGCTTAGTCGATCAGCCCCAGCATTTT.

The V gene is TRBV30, the J gene TRBJ2-5; possible D gene TRBD1, 6 bases. The CDR3 has 18 amino acids. Germline CDR1 is GTSNPN and CDR2 is SVGIG (reference sequence). The V end lost 0 bases, the J end lost 2 bases, and 22 bases lay between the germline ends. In DNA, the CDR3 is TGTGCCTGGAGTGTCGCCCCGGACAGTGTGGTTCGTCAAGAGACCCAGTACTTC. Amino acid sequence: CAWSVAPDSVVRQETQYF. Complete variable domain (other parts from reference TRBV30 and TRBJ2-5): SQTIHQWPATLVQPVGSPLSLECTVEGTSNPNLYWYRQAAGRGLQLLFYSVGIGQISSEVPQNLSASRPQDRQFILSSKKLLLSDSGFYLCAWSVAPDSVVRQETQYFGPGTRLLVL.

The V and J genes are TRBV13 and TRBJ2-1, with 11 bases lining up with TRBD2. Looked up from germline, CDR1 is PRHDT and CDR2 is FYEKMQ (reference sequence). J gave up 4 bases and V 5 bases, and 4 bases lay outside the gene matches. The CDR3 consists of 15 residues. The DNA for the CDR3 is TGTGCCAGCAGCCCCGGGACTAGCGGATACAATGAGCAGTTCTTC. Its translation: CASSPGTSGYNEQFF.

This clone was counted between two and nine times. V and J are TRBV5-1 and TRBJ2-5; D is unclear. The germline CDR1 and CDR2 sequences are SGHRS and YFSETQ. Trimming left V 2 bases short and J 1 base short, with 12 bases between. There are 15 residues in the CDR3. The CDR3 bases are TGCGCCAGCAGCTTTTTCCCCTCGGGCCAAGAGACCCAGTACTTC. This encodes CASSFFPSGQETQYF.

The V and J genes are TRBV7-2 and TRBJ2-7; 7 positions match TRBD2. Unmatched junction bases numbered 8, after V lost 5 bases and J lost 7 bases. This CDR3 comprises 13 residues. Germline lookup yields CDR1 SGHTA and CDR2 FQGNSA. The CDR3 here is CASSPRLAREQYF. The CDR3 coding sequence is TGTGCCAGCAGCCCCCGACTAGCAAGGGAGCAGTACTTC.

V is TRBV6-6 and J is TRBJ2-7; no firm D call. V gave up 6 bases and J gave up 1 base, with 13 bases separating them. This CDR3 has 14 residues. The germline V gene encodes CDR1 MNHNY and CDR2 SVGAGI (reference sequence). For the CDR3, the DNA is TGTGCCAGCAGCCACGTACAGAAGTCCTACGAGCAGTACTTC. Translation: CASSHVQKSYEQYF.

V usage is TRBV18 and J usage is TRBJ2-7, with 7 bases aligning to TRBD1. The CDR3 length is 14 residues. The V and J ends lost 3 bases and 2 bases, in that order; junction bases with no gene match: 4. Germline V gene sequence: CDR1 KGHSH, CDR2 LQKENI. This CDR3 reads CASSPRDRAYEQYF. The CDR3 nucleotides read TGTGCCAGCTCACCCCGGGACAGAGCCTACGAGCAGTACTTC.

The gene calls are TRBV27 and TRBJ1-1; the match to TRBD1 covers 8 bases. V trimming: 6 bases; J trimming: 4 bases; junction bases outside the gene matches: 4. Looked up from germline, CDR1 is MNHEY and CDR2 is SMNVEV (reference sequence). The CDR3 is 13 amino acids. CDR3: CASSRTGGTEAFF. The CDR3 DNA sequence: TGTGCCAGCAGCCGTACAGGGGGCACTGAAGCTTTCTTT.

This chain connects TRBV27 to TRBJ1-2; 7 bases fit TRBD1. This CDR3 has 18 amino acids. The junction had 13 bases not matched to a gene; V was cut back by 0 bases and J by 3 bases. Germline CDR1 is MNHEY and CDR2 is SMNVEV (reference sequence). Here the CDR3 reads CASSLSVDRKGSDYGYTF. Written as DNA, the CDR3 is TGTGCCAGCAGTTTATCGGTGGACAGGAAGGGGTCTGACTATGGCTACACCTTC.

The genes are TRBV13 and TRBJ2-6, with TRBD2 matching over 7 bases. Germline V gene sequence: CDR1 PRHDT, CDR2 FYEKMQ (reference sequence). CDR3 size: 17 residues. The J segment lost 2 bases and the V segment lost 3 bases, leaving 7 bases of the junction unmatched. Here the CDR3 reads CASSFRGGYPGANVLTF. The CDR3 nucleotides are TGTGCCAGCAGCTTTAGGGGAGGGTATCCTGGGGCCAACGTCCTGACTTTC.

This clone was recorded a few times. The V call is TRBV2, the J call TRBJ1-1, with TRBD1 matching 7 bases. Unmatched junction bases numbered 2, after V lost 4 bases and J lost 3 bases. The CDR3 is 13 residues long. CDR1 and CDR2 (germline): SNHLY, FYNNEI. The CDR3 sequence: CASSGQGDTEAFF. The CDR3, as DNA: TGTGCCAGCAGTGGGCAGGGGGACACTGAAGCTTTCTTT.